Shown below are 20 T cell receptor beta chains from a single sample sequenced in a study of T cell clones after liver transplantation. Method: immunoSEQ multiplex PCR; TCRdb's copy keeps in-frame clones and lacks some. The data show about 45,000 clones, about 86% seen once. This sample comprised CD4+ T cells from blood, obtained 24 months after liver transplant. These receptors came from a human patient who received a liver transplant. The T cells may come from the graft donor.

The rearrangement joins TRBV5-4 to TRBJ2-7, with 8 bases aligning to TRBD1. The V gene end was trimmed by 3 bases and the J gene end by 4 bases; junction bases not matched to a gene: 9. This CDR3 contains 15 residues. Germline V CDR1 and CDR2: SGHNT, YYREEE (reference sequence). CDR3 in DNA: TGTGCCAGCAGCTCCCCTGGGCAGGGGGCATACGAGCAGTACTTC. Translation gives CASSSPGQGAYEQYF. The full variable domain, with the rest looked up from reference TRBV5-4 and TRBJ2-7, is ETGVTQSPTHLIKTRGQQVTLRCSSQSGHNTVSWYQQALGQGPQFIFQYYREEENGRGNFPPRFSGLQFPNYSSELNVNALELDDSALYLCASSSPGQGAYEQYFGPGTRLTVT.

This clone was observed a single time. The chain couples TRBV5-1 to TRBJ2-5, with TRBD2 matching 11 bases. From germline, CDR1 is SGHRS and CDR2 YFSETQ. This CDR3 spans 17 amino acids. V shed 3 bases, J shed 1 base, and the junction held 8 bases outside the gene matches. The CDR3 region is CASSSPTSGGRQETQYF. The DNA of the CDR3 is TGCGCCAGCAGCTCCCCTACTAGCGGGGGTCGCCAAGAGACCCAGTACTTC.

J is TRBJ1-5 and V is TRBV7-2, with D tentatively TRBD1 (6 bases). The CDR3 spans 13 residues. Germline CDR1 is SGHTA and CDR2 is FQGNSA. V lost 8 bases and J lost 3, with 11 bases in between. The CDR3 spells CASSWGPNQPQHF. CDR3 nucleotides: TGTGCCAGCTCGTGGGGGCCCAATCAGCCCCAGCATTTT.

The gene calls are TRBV2 and TRBJ1-5; unclear D gene. The CDR3 length is 15 residues. V lost 2 bases, J lost 4 bases, and 12 bases lay in between. CDR1 and CDR2 from the germline V gene are SNHLY and FYNNEI. Here the CDR3 reads CASSEISAVNQPQHF. CDR3 coding DNA: TGTGCCAGCAGTGAAATCTCTGCGGTGAATCAGCCCCAGCATTTT.

The chain has TRBV4-3 and TRBJ1-4; 7 bases align to TRBD1. Unmatched junction bases numbered 10, after V lost 1 base and J lost 8 bases. The CDR3 sequence is 16 residues long. In germline, CDR1 is LGHNA, CDR2 YSLEER. CDR3 loop: CASSQARGGVREKLFF. The CDR3, as DNA: TGCGCCAGCAGCCAAGCCAGGGGGGGAGTTCGGGAAAAACTGTTTTTT.

V usage is TRBV11-3 and J usage is TRBJ2-3; the D is unclear. V was shortened by 3 bases and J by 4 bases, with 11 bases between the two germline ends. Germline V gene sequence: CDR1 SGHNT, CDR2 YENEEA. The CDR3 totals 14 residues. The CDR3 loop is CASSFGQSPDTQYF. For the CDR3, the DNA is TGTGCCAGCAGCTTCGGGCAAAGCCCAGATACGCAGTATTTT.

V usage is TRBV4-1 and J usage is TRBJ2-2, with TRBD2 matching 13 bases. CDR1 is MGHRA, CDR2 YSYEKL, per germline. This CDR3 is built from 20 residues. Germline trimming cut 0 bases from V and 5 bases from J; bases unmatched to any gene: 12. CDR3 in DNA: TGCGCCAGCAGCCAAGAGGGGGGACTAGCGGGATTGCGGAGGACCGGGGAGCTGTTTTTT. Its protein product is CASSQEGGLAGLRRTGELFF.

The chain's CDR3 is CASSISGAGANVLTF. In DNA, the CDR3 is TGTGCCAGTAGTATATCCGGGGCCGGGGCCAACGTCCTGACTTTC. The chain employs TRBV19 and TRBJ2-6, with D possibly being TRBD1 or TRBD2 (5 bases each). This CDR3 is built from 15 residues. Trimming shortened V by 2 bases and J by 4 bases, and 9 bases separated the two germline ends. CDR1 and CDR2 (germline): LNHDA, SQIVND (reference sequence).

The chain joins TRBV18 to TRBJ1-4; unclear D gene. CDR3 length equals 14 residues. V was pared by 3 bases and J by 0 bases, with 5 bases between. CDR1 is KGHSH, CDR2 LQKENI, per germline. CDR3 DNA: TGTGCCAGCTCACCGACGGCAACTAATGAAAAACTGTTTTTT. It codes for CASSPTATNEKLFF.

This clone was seen a single time. CDR3 loop: CASSPSLAGGGNEQFF. CDR3 bases: TGTGCCAGCAGCCCTTCACTAGCGGGAGGGGGGAATGAGCAGTTCTTC. The chain couples TRBV27 to TRBJ2-1; 13 bases line up with TRBD2. The junction had 9 bases not matched to a gene; V was cut back by 6 bases and J by 7 bases. Germline lookup yields CDR1 MNHEY and CDR2 SMNVEV (reference sequence). This CDR3 is built from 16 residues.

The chain links TRBV2 to TRBJ1-1, with 7 bases that match TRBD1. The CDR3 loop spans 14 amino acids. Germline CDR1 and CDR2: SNHLY and FYNNEI. V gave up 7 bases and J gave up 7 bases; unmatched junction bases: 12. The CDR3, as DNA: TGTGCCAGCACCGGACAGGTCCGTGGGGGTGAAGCTTTCTTT. Translating it yields CASTGQVRGGEAFF.

The CDR3: CASSYLGGTDTQYF. For the CDR3, the DNA is TGTGCCAGCAGTTACCTCGGGGGCACAGATACGCAGTATTTT. This chain connects TRBV6-5 to TRBJ2-3; TRBD2 is a possible D gene (5 bases). Trimming removed 2 bases at V and 1 base at J, with 7 bases between. The CDR3 sequence is 14 residues long. Germline CDR1 and CDR2: MNHEY and SVGAGI.

V gene TRBV15 combines with J gene TRBJ2-7; D not certain. V dropped 0 bases and J dropped 4 bases, with 13 bases sitting between them. Germline assignment: CDR1 LNHNV and CDR2 YYDKDF (reference sequence). CDR3 length: 15 residues. Here the CDR3 reads CATSRDASTVYEQYF. The CDR3 bases are TGTGCCACCAGCAGAGATGCCTCTACAGTTTACGAGCAGTACTTC.

The rearrangement links TRBV6-4 to TRBJ2-5; TRBD2 is a possible D gene (6 bases). The CDR3 is 13 residues long. Germline values: CDR1 MRHNA, CDR2 SNTAGT. V was pared by 5 bases and J by 5 bases, with 12 bases between. Written as DNA, the CDR3 is TGTGCCAGCAGTAGTCAAGGAGGGGAGACCCAGTACTTC. The encoded protein is CASSSQGGETQYF.

The chain joins TRBV18 to TRBJ2-1; D unresolved. CDR1 is KGHSH and CDR2 is LQKENI in the germline V gene. V was trimmed by 5 bases and J by 7 bases, leaving 9 bases between them. The CDR3 is 12 amino acids. DNA for the CDR3: TGTGCCAGCTCAACCCTGGGTAATGAGCAGTTCTTC. It yields the protein CASSTLGNEQFF.

The chain joins TRBV18 to TRBJ2-3; D call uncertain. In germline, CDR1 is KGHSH, CDR2 LQKENI. With 3 bases removed from V and 4 bases from J, the gap between germline ends came to 11 bases. The CDR3 contains 14 residues. CDR3 protein: CASSPQTPPDTQYF. The DNA of the CDR3 is TGTGCCAGCTCACCGCAGACCCCCCCAGATACGCAGTATTTT.

This CDR3 is CASSLVGLAGTKTQYF. The CDR3 DNA sequence: TGTGCCAGCAGCTTGGTAGGACTAGCGGGAACGAAGACCCAGTACTTC. The chain employs TRBV5-6 and TRBJ2-5; 12 nucleotides align to TRBD2. The CDR3 has 16 amino acids. Looked up from germline, CDR1 is SGHDT and CDR2 is YYEEEE. V lost 0 bases, J lost 6 bases, and 6 bases stayed unmatched.

The chain couples TRBV18 to TRBJ1-5; TRBD1 agrees at 7 bases. V shed 3 bases and J 5 bases; nucleotides not matched to a gene: 1. The CDR3 runs 13 residues. Germline V CDR1 and CDR2: KGHSH, LQKENI. CDR3 sequence: CASSPRGDQPQHF. The DNA for the CDR3 is TGTGCCAGCTCACCCAGGGGGGATCAGCCCCAGCATTTT.

The DNA of the CDR3 is TGTGCCAGCAGCCGCGGGACAGGGGGCGACGAGCAGTACTTC. The encoded protein is CASSRGTGGDEQYF. V and J are TRBV6-5 and TRBJ2-7; TRBD1 matches at 12 bases. This CDR3 contains 14 residues. V was pared by 6 bases and J by 5 bases, with 5 bases of the junction left unmatched. Germline CDR1 reads MNHEY; CDR2 reads SVGAGI.

The J gene is TRBJ1-2, the V gene TRBV5-6, with unresolved D. The V gene lost 6 bases and the J gene lost 5 bases, with 17 bases spanning the gap. The CDR3 length is 14 residues. Looked up from germline, CDR1 is SGHDT and CDR2 is YYEEEE. CDR3 coding DNA: TGTGCCAGCAACCAAGGGAGTTCCCGATATGGCTACACCTTC. Protein: CASNQGSSRYGYTF. Using reference TRBV5-6 and TRBJ1-2 for the parts outside the CDR3, the full variable domain is DAGVTQSPTHLIKTRGQQVTLRCSPKSGHDTVSWYQQALGQGPQFIFQYYEEEERQRGNFPDRFSGHQFPNYSSELNVNALLLGDSALYLCASNQGSSRYGYTFGSGTRLTVV.